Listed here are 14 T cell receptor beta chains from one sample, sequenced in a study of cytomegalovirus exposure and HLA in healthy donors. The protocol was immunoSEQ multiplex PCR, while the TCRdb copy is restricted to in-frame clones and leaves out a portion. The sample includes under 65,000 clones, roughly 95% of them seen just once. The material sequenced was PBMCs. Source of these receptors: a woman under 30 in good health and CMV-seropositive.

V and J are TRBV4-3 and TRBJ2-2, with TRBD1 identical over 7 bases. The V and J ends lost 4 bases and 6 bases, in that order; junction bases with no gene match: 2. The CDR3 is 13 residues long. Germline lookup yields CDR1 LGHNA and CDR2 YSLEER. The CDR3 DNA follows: TGCGCCAGCAGCCTACAGGGGTCCGGGGAGCTGTTTTTT. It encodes CASSLQGSGELFF.

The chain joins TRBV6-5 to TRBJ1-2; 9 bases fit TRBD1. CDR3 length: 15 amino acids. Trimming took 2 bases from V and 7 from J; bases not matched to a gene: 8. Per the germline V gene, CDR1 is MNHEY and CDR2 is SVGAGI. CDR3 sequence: CASSYTDRGYGGYTF. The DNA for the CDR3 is TGTGCCAGCAGTTACACCGACAGGGGGTATGGTGGCTACACCTTC.

The CDR3 nucleotides are TGTGCCAGCAGCTTAGGAGGGGGCGCGGTAACTGAAGCTTTCTTT. Its protein is CASSLGGGAVTEAFF. The rearrangement uses TRBV11-3 and TRBJ1-1; 7 bases are shared with TRBD1. Germline V lookup: CDR1 SGHNT, CDR2 YENEEA. This CDR3 contains 15 residues. V shed 1 base, J shed 5 bases, and the junction held 7 bases outside the gene matches.

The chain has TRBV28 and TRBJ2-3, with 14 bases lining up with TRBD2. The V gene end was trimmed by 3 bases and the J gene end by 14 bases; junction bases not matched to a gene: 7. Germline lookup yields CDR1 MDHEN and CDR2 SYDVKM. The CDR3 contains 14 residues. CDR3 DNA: TGTGCCAGCAGTTTGCGCGGACTAGCGGGAGGTCTGTATTTT. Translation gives CASSLRGLAGGLYF. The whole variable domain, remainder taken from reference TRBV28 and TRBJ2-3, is DVKVTQSSRYLVKRTGEKVFLECVQDMDHENMFWYRQDPGLGLRLIYFSYDVKMKEKGDIPEGYSVSREKKERFSLILESASTNQTSMYLCASSLRGLAGGLYFGPGTRLTVL.

The CDR3 nucleotides are TGTGCCAGCAGCGTAGGATCCATCGCAGGCTATGGCTACACCTTC. Protein: CASSVGSIAGYGYTF. This chain uses TRBV7-9 with TRBJ1-2; D unresolved. The CDR3 length is 15 residues. CDR1 SEHNR and CDR2 FQNEAQ come from the germline V gene (reference sequence). Trimming pared 5 bases from V and 4 bases from J, leaving 17 bases between. The variable domain in full, with the rest retrieved from reference TRBV7-9 and TRBJ1-2, is DTGVSQNPRHKITKRGQNVTFRCDPISEHNRLYWYRQTLGQGPEFLTYFQNEAQLEKSRLLSDRFSAERPKGSFSTLEIQRTEQGDSAMYLCASSVGSIAGYGYTFGSGTRLTVV.

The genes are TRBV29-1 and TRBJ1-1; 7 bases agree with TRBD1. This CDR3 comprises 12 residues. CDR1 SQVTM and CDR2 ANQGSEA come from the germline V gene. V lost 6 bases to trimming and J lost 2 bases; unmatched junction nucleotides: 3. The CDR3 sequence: CSVRGLNTEAFF. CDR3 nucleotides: TGCAGCGTGAGGGGGCTAAACACTGAAGCTTTCTTT.

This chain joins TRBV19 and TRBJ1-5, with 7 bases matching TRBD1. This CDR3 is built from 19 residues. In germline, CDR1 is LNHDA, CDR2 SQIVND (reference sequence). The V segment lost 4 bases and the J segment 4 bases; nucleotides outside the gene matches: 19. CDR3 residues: CASSTPIGGYLPANQPQHF. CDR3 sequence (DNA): TGTGCCAGTAGTACCCCGATAGGGGGCTACCTCCCTGCAAATCAGCCCCAGCATTTT.

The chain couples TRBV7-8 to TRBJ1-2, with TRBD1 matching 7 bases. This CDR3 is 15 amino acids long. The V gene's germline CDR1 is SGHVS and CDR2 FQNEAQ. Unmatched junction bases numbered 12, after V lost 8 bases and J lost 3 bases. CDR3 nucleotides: TGTGCCAGCCGACAAAGGGGGCGCGGAGACTATGGCTACACCTTC. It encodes CASRQRGRGDYGYTF.

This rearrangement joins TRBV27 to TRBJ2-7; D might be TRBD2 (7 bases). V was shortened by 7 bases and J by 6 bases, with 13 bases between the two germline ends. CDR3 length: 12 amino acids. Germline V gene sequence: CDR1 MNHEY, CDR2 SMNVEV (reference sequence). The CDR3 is CASKGGSVEQYF. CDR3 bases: TGTGCCAGCAAGGGGGGGTCCGTCGAGCAGTACTTC.

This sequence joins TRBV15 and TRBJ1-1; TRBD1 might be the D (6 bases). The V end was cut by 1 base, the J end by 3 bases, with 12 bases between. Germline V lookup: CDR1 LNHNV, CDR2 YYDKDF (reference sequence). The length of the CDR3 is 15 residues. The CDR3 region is CATSRGIGGHTEAFF. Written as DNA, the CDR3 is TGTGCCACCAGCAGAGGCATCGGGGGGCACACTGAAGCTTTCTTT.

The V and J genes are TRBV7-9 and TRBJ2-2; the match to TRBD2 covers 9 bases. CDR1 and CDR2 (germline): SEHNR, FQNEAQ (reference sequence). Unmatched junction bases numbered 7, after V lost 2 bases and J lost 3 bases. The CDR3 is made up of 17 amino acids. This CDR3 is CASSLLGAGGDTGELFF. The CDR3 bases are TGTGCCAGCAGCTTACTTGGAGCGGGAGGAGACACCGGGGAGCTGTTTTTT.

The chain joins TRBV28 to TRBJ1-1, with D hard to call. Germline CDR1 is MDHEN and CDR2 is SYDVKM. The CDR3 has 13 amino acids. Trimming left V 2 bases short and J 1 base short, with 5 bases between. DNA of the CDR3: TGTGCCAGCAGTTTACTTCCGAACACTGAAGCTTTCTTT. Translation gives CASSLLPNTEAFF.

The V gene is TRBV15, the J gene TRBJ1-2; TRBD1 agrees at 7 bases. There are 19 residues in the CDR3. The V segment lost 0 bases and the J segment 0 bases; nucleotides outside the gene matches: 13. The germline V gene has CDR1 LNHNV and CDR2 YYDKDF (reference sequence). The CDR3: CATSRDGGGDRAANYGYTF. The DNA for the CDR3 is TGTGCCACCAGCAGAGATGGGGGAGGAGACAGGGCCGCTAACTATGGCTACACCTTC.

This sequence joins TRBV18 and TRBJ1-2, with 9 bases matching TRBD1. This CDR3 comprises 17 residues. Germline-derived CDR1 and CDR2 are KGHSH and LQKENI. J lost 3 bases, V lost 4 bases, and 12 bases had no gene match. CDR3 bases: TGTGCCAGCTCACTAGTCCCGGGACAGGGACAGGACTATGGCTACACCTTC. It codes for CASSLVPGQGQDYGYTF.